The 32 T cell receptor beta chains below come from one sample, sequenced in a study of siplizumab effects on memory and regulatory T cells (dated by TCRdb to 2018 to 2020). The library was obtained by the immunoSEQ multiplex PCR assay. TCRdb provides this immuneACCESS table in a form limited to in-frame rearrangements. Some clones are lacking; in checked studies, under half of them reflect an unresolved V gene, and why the rest are absent is not known. The sample has about 110,000 clones on record, 92% of them singletons. The ten largest make up approximately 1.3% of the sample. Specimen: CD4+ T cells sorted from blood. Every receptor here comes from a human donor in good health.

This clone was seen only once. The J gene is TRBJ2-5, the V gene TRBV6-1; TRBD2 matches 8 bases. The CDR3 has 14 amino acids. Germline loops: CDR1 MNHNS, CDR2 SASEGT. V shed 4 bases, J shed 4 bases, and the junction held 5 bases outside the gene matches. The DNA of the CDR3 is TGTGCCAGCAGTGCCAGCGGGAGAGGAGAGACCCAGTACTTC. It yields the protein CASSASGRGETQYF.

The rearrangement links TRBV7-9 to TRBJ2-5, with D perhaps TRBD1 or TRBD2 (5 bases each). V lost 4 bases and J lost 9, with 18 bases in between. The germline V gene has CDR1 SEHNR and CDR2 FQNEAQ (reference sequence). This CDR3 is built from 14 residues. CDR3 DNA sequence: TGTGCCAGCAGCTCAATGGGGGACCTCACGTCCCAGTACTTC. This codes for CASSSMGDLTSQYF.

The chain combines TRBV29-1 with TRBJ1-1, with a possible D match to TRBD1 (6 bases). CDR1 and CDR2 (germline): SQVTM, ANQGSEA. This CDR3 is 17 amino acids long. The V and J ends lost 4 bases and 0 bases respectively, with 21 bases between them. The CDR3 reads CSVGAGGAISLNTEAFF. The CDR3 DNA reads TGCAGCGTTGGGGCCGGGGGCGCGATATCTCTGAACACTGAAGCTTTCTTT.

The rearrangement links TRBV19 to TRBJ2-1; 7 bases agree with TRBD1. This CDR3 has 13 amino acids. Germline V CDR1 and CDR2: LNHDA, SQIVND (reference sequence). The V segment lost 7 bases and the J segment 7 bases; nucleotides outside the gene matches: 7. The CDR3, as DNA: TGTGCCAGTAAAGGGACAGATAAGAATGAGCAGTTCTTC. It yields the protein CASKGTDKNEQFF.

The chain couples TRBV6-6 to TRBJ2-7; D is undetermined. The CDR3 extends over 15 amino acids. V lost 5 bases and J lost 0, with 14 bases in between. Germline lookup yields CDR1 MNHNY and CDR2 SVGAGI (reference sequence). CDR3 DNA: TGTGCCAGCAGTAAGCATAGTTACAGCTCCTACGAGCAGTACTTC. It translates to CASSKHSYSSYEQYF.

The V call is TRBV6-1, the J call TRBJ1-4, with 7 bases that match TRBD1. V lost 5 bases and J lost 6; bases outside the gene matches: 9. The CDR3 runs to 15 residues. CDR1 and CDR2 from the germline V gene are MNHNS and SASEGT. CDR3 bases: TGTGCCAGCAGTCCGGGGGAGGGGGCCTATGAAAAACTGTTTTTT. Its translation is CASSPGEGAYEKLFF.

J is TRBJ1-2 and V is TRBV5-1, with 12 bases fitting TRBD1. V shed 0 bases, J shed 3 bases, and the junction held 3 bases outside the gene matches. Germline V gene sequence: CDR1 SGHRS, CDR2 YFSETQ. This CDR3 spans 16 amino acids. The CDR3 DNA reads TGCGCCAGCAGCTTGGCCGGGACAGGGGGCGACTATGGCTACACCTTC. Protein sequence: CASSLAGTGGDYGYTF.

The rearrangement joins TRBV6-1 to TRBJ2-7, with D hard to call. This CDR3 contains 11 residues. Germline lookup yields CDR1 MNHNS and CDR2 SASEGT. V lost 4 bases, J lost 2 bases, and 3 bases lay in between. The chain's CDR3 is CASSGAYEQYF. In DNA, the CDR3 is TGTGCCAGCAGTGGAGCCTACGAGCAGTACTTC.

The genes are TRBV9 and TRBJ2-4; 7 nucleotides align to TRBD2. This CDR3 has 14 amino acids. V shed 0 bases, J shed 6 bases, and the junction held 3 bases outside the gene matches. From germline, CDR1 is SGDLS and CDR2 YYNGEE. Here the CDR3 DNA reads TGTGCCAGCAGCGTAGGGGACTACGGAAACATTCAGTACTTC. Protein product: CASSVGDYGNIQYF.

The rearrangement links TRBV5-1 to TRBJ2-3; 10 bases are a match to TRBD2. J gave up 2 bases and V 2 bases, and 2 bases lay outside the gene matches. CDR1 and CDR2 (germline): SGHRS, YFSETQ. CDR3 length: 15 amino acids. CDR3 DNA sequence: TGCGCCAGCAGCTTTAGCGGGGGGAACACAGATACGCAGTATTTT. As protein: CASSFSGGNTDTQYF.

This chain connects TRBV19 to TRBJ1-1, with 7 bases matching TRBD1. The V and J ends lost 6 bases and 10 bases, in that order; junction bases with no gene match: 8. Germline V gene data show CDR1 as LNHDA and CDR2 as SQIVND (reference sequence). The CDR3 has 12 residues. This CDR3 reads CASREQGGRAFF. In DNA form, the CDR3 reads TGTGCCAGTAGAGAGCAGGGGGGTAGAGCTTTCTTT.

The chain joins TRBV5-1 to TRBJ1-2; D might be TRBD1 (6 bases). Germline V gives CDR1 SGHRS, CDR2 YFSETQ. Deletions cut 0 bases from V and 5 bases from J, with 11 bases between. The CDR3 length is 14 residues. The CDR3 region has the DNA TGCGCCAGCAGCTTGGTCAGGGGTGAATATGGCTACACCTTC. Its translation: CASSLVRGEYGYTF.

The V call is TRBV7-2, the J call TRBJ2-5, with TRBD2 as a possible D gene (6 bases). Germline V gene data show CDR1 as SGHTA and CDR2 as FQGNSA. The germline V and J ends were trimmed by 4 bases and 1 base, with 10 bases remaining between them. The CDR3 covers 14 residues. The CDR3 region has the DNA TGTGCCAGCAGCTCTCGGGGACTCCAAGAGACCCAGTACTTC. This gives the protein CASSSRGLQETQYF.

V and J are TRBV7-3 and TRBJ2-5, with 9 bases that match TRBD2. The CDR3 has 15 amino acids. Germline CDR1 is SGHTA and CDR2 is FQGTGA. The V gene end was trimmed by 2 bases and the J gene end by 5 bases; junction bases not matched to a gene: 6. This chain's CDR3 is CASSLGGRAGETQYF. The CDR3 nucleotides read TGTGCCAGCAGCTTAGGCGGGAGGGCCGGGGAGACCCAGTACTTC.

A word on this clone: The sample carries other DNA sequences with the same CDR3. The chain joins TRBV7-9 to TRBJ1-4, with 10 bases that match TRBD1. CDR1 is SEHNR and CDR2 is FQNEAQ in the germline V gene (reference sequence). Germline trimming cut 5 bases from V and 7 bases from J; bases unmatched to any gene: 4. The CDR3 spans 14 residues. CDR3 amino acids: CASSLGTGVEKLFF. In nucleotides, the CDR3 is TGTGCCAGCAGCCTAGGGACAGGGGTTGAAAAACTGTTTTTT.

A few counts support this clone. The genes are TRBV5-4 and TRBJ2-3; 7 bases are shared with TRBD2. The CDR3 contains 14 residues. Losses at the gene ends were 4 bases for V and 0 bases for J; bases not matched to a gene: 2. CDR1 and CDR2 from the germline V gene are SGHNT and YYREEE (reference sequence). The CDR3 DNA follows: TGTGCCAGCAGCCTCGGGGGGAGCACAGATACGCAGTATTTT. Amino acid sequence: CASSLGGSTDTQYF.

This chain connects TRBV6-1 to TRBJ2-3; 9 positions agree with TRBD2. This CDR3 region has 15 residues. Germline values: CDR1 MNHNS, CDR2 SASEGT. V dropped 10 bases and J dropped 3; count of bases not matched to a gene: 11. The CDR3 is CATRGAGGRTDTQYF. For the CDR3, the DNA is TGTGCCACCAGAGGAGCGGGAGGTCGAACAGATACGCAGTATTTT.

The genes are TRBV4-1 and TRBJ1-4; no clear D gene. Germline V gene lookup returns CDR1 MGHRA and CDR2 YSYEKL. The CDR3 totals 15 residues. V gave up 4 bases and J gave up 1 base, with 10 bases separating them. The CDR3 nucleotides are TGCGCCAGCAGCCTTCAAGGAGGAACTAATGAAAAACTGTTTTTT. Residues: CASSLQGGTNEKLFF.

The chain couples TRBV7-2 to TRBJ2-3, with 9 bases aligning to TRBD2. The CDR3 consists of 15 residues. The germline V gene encodes CDR1 SGHTA and CDR2 FQGNSA. V was pared by 0 bases and J by 6 bases, with 4 bases of the junction left unmatched. CDR3 sequence reads: CASSLAAGGEDTQYF. The CDR3, as DNA: TGTGCCAGCAGCTTAGCGGCGGGGGGGGAGGATACGCAGTATTTT. Full variable domain (remainder filled in from reference TRBV7-2 and TRBJ2-3): GAGVSQSPSNKVTEKGKDVELRCDPISGHTALYWYRQSLGQGLEFLIYFQGNSAPDKSGLPSDRFSAERTGGSVSTLTIQRTQQEDSAVYLCASSLAAGGEDTQYFGPGTRLTVL.

The chain has TRBV4-2 and TRBJ2-1; no reliable D call. The CDR3 has 16 residues. Trimming removed 1 base at V and 0 bases at J, with 10 bases between. Germline CDR1 and CDR2: LGHNA and YNFKEQ. The CDR3: CASSQGLRSSYNEQFF. The CDR3 nucleotides read TGTGCCAGCAGCCAAGGTTTAAGGTCCTCCTACAATGAGCAGTTCTTC.

J is TRBJ2-5 and V is TRBV5-1; a possible D gene is TRBD1 (6 bases). The CDR3 extends over 12 amino acids. The V end lost 4 bases, the J end lost 4 bases, and 8 bases lay between the germline ends. Germline CDR1 is SGHRS and CDR2 is YFSETQ. The CDR3 sequence: CASSAGVETQYF. The DNA for the CDR3 is TGCGCCAGCAGCGCAGGGGTAGAGACCCAGTACTTC. The whole variable domain, remainder taken from reference TRBV5-1 and TRBJ2-5, is KAGVTQTPRYLIKTRGQQVTLSCSPISGHRSVSWYQQTPGQGLQFLFEYFSETQRNKGNFPGRFSGRQFSNSRSEMNVSTLELGDSALYLCASSAGVETQYFGPGTRLLVL.

This clone has a handful of counts. The CDR3 region has the DNA TGTGCCTGGAGTGAGGATAGCAATCAGCCCCAGCATTTT. Translating it yields CAWSEDSNQPQHF. The J gene is TRBJ1-5, the V gene TRBV30; D gene uncertain. CDR3 length: 13 amino acids. V lost 1 base to trimming and J lost 0 bases, with 4 bases between them. Per the germline V gene, CDR1 is GTSNPN and CDR2 is SVGIG (reference sequence).

The chain employs TRBV6-4 and TRBJ1-2; 8 bases map to TRBD1. CDR1 and CDR2 (germline): MRHNA, SNTAGT. Unmatched junction bases numbered 10, after V lost 0 bases and J lost 7 bases. CDR3 size: 16 residues. The CDR3 region is CASSDSGVAGGLGYTF. In DNA form, the CDR3 reads TGTGCCAGCAGTGACTCGGGGGTGGCAGGGGGCCTTGGCTACACCTTC.

CDR3 sequence: CASRTQGFGETQYF. CDR3 DNA sequence: TGTGCCAGCAGAACCCAGGGGTTCGGCGAGACCCAGTACTTC. The genes are TRBV6-1 and TRBJ2-5, with D perhaps TRBD1 (6 bases). The CDR3 is made up of 14 amino acids. Deletions cut 6 bases from V and 5 bases from J, with 16 bases between. Germline CDR1 and CDR2: MNHNS and SASEGT.

The chain carries TRBV19 and TRBJ1-4; the match to TRBD1 covers 7 bases. Germline V CDR1 and CDR2: LNHDA, SQIVND (reference sequence). CDR3 length: 16 residues. The V segment lost 1 base and the J segment 3 bases; nucleotides outside the gene matches: 5. The CDR3 loop reads CASSIGRGLANEKLFF. The CDR3 DNA follows: TGTGCCAGTAGTATAGGTAGGGGGCTGGCTAATGAAAAACTGTTTTTT.

The chain has TRBV5-1 and TRBJ2-7; D possibly corresponds to TRBD1 (5 bases). CDR1 SGHRS and CDR2 YFSETQ come from the germline V gene. The CDR3 has 11 residues. V gave up 7 bases and J gave up 2 bases, with 7 bases separating them. The DNA of the CDR3 is TGCGCCAGCCGCAGGGCCTACGAGCAGTACTTC. Translating it yields CASRRAYEQYF. The full variable domain, in which reference TRBV5-1 and TRBJ2-7 provide the parts outside the CDR3, is KAGVTQTPRYLIKTRGQQVTLSCSPISGHRSVSWYQQTPGQGLQFLFEYFSETQRNKGNFPGRFSGRQFSNSRSEMNVSTLELGDSALYLCASRRAYEQYFGPGTRLTVT.

V and J are TRBV5-1 and TRBJ2-7; D is possibly TRBD1 (5 bases). The V and J ends lost 2 bases and 0 bases respectively, with 12 bases between them. CDR3 length equals 15 residues. Germline CDR1 is SGHRS and CDR2 is YFSETQ. This CDR3 is CASSFIGASSYEQYF. CDR3 DNA: TGCGCCAGCAGCTTTATAGGGGCTAGCTCCTACGAGCAGTACTTC.

The CDR3 nucleotides are TGTGCCAGCAGTTCGGGACAGGGGAATTCACCCCTCCACTTT. It codes for CASSSGQGNSPLHF. The chain recombines TRBV11-2 with TRBJ1-6, with 10 bases lining up with TRBD1. Germline V lookup: CDR1 SGHAT, CDR2 FQNNGV. Germline trimming cut 6 bases from V and 7 bases from J; bases unmatched to any gene: 3. The CDR3 has 14 amino acids.

The chain has TRBV5-1 and TRBJ2-5; 8 nucleotides line up with TRBD2. Germline V gives CDR1 SGHRS, CDR2 YFSETQ. CDR3 length: 16 amino acids. Trimming at V came to 4 bases and at J to 4 bases, leaving 12 bases not matched to a gene. The CDR3 DNA reads TGCGCCAGCAGCGGCTCCGGGACTAGAAGGTTAGAGACCCAGTACTTC. It codes for CASSGSGTRRLETQYF.

The gene calls are TRBV18 and TRBJ2-7; no firm D call. The CDR3 is 12 residues long. With 1 base removed from V and 6 bases from J, the gap between germline ends came to 7 bases. CDR1 and CDR2 from the germline V gene are KGHSH and LQKENI. The DNA for the CDR3 is TGTGCCAGCTCACCACAGGGTCCCGAGCAGTACTTC. Its translation: CASSPQGPEQYF.

This chain connects TRBV5-1 to TRBJ2-5, with 7 bases aligning to TRBD1. The V gene end was trimmed by 5 bases and the J gene end by 4 bases; junction bases not matched to a gene: 8. The CDR3 contains 14 residues. Germline CDR1 is SGHRS and CDR2 is YFSETQ. CDR3 nucleotide sequence: TGCGCCAGCAGATTCGGACAGGCGGGAGAGACCCAGTACTTC. Protein sequence: CASRFGQAGETQYF.

V and J are TRBV19 and TRBJ2-5, with 9 bases matching TRBD1. CDR1 and CDR2 from the germline V gene are LNHDA and SQIVND (reference sequence). The trim removed 5 bases at V and 5 bases at J, leaving 6 bases unmatched. This CDR3 is 14 amino acids long. The CDR3 sequence: CASSLDRGSETQYF. The CDR3 DNA is TGTGCCAGTAGTCTGGACAGGGGAAGCGAGACCCAGTACTTC.